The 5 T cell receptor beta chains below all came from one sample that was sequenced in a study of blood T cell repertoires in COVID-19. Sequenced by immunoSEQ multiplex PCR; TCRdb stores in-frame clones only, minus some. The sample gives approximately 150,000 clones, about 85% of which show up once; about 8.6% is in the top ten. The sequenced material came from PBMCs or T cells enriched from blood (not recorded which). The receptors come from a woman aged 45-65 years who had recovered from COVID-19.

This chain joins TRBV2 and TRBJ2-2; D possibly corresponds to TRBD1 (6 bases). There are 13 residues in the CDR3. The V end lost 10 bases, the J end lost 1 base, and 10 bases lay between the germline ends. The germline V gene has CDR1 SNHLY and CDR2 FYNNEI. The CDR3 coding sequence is TGTGCCACCTGGGGGCGGAACACCGGGGAGCTGTTTTTT. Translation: CATWGRNTGELFF.

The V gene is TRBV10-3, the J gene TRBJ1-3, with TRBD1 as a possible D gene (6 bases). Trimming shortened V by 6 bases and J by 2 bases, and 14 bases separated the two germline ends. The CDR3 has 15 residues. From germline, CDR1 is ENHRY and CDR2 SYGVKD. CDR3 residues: CAISLNRDPGNTIYF. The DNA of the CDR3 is TGTGCCATCAGCCTCAACAGGGATCCTGGAAACACCATATATTTT.

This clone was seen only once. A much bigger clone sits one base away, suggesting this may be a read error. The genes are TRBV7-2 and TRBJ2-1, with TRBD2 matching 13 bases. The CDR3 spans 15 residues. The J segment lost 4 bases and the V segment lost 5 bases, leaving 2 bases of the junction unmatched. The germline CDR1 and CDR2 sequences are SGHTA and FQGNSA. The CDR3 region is CASSQLAGGYNEQFF. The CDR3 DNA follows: TGTGCCAGCAGCCAACTAGCGGGGGGGTACAATGAGCAGTTCTTC.

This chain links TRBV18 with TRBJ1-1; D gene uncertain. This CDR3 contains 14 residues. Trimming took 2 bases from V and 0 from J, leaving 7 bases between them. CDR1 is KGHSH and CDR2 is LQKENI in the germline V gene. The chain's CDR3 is CASSPSVLNTEAFF. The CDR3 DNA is TGTGCCAGCTCACCATCAGTTTTGAACACTGAAGCTTTCTTT.

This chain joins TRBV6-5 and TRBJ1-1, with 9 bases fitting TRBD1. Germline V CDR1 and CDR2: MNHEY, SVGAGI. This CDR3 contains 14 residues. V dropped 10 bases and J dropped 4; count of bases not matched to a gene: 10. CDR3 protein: CATNTGGVGTEAFF. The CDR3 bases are TGTGCCACTAATACAGGGGGCGTAGGCACTGAAGCTTTCTTT.